This is a list of T cell receptor beta chains from one sample in a study of patients and donors after allogeneic stem cell transplantation. TCRdb reprocessed the RT-PCR reads with MiXCR, giving one entry per CDR3 protein. Found here are approximately 150,000 distinct CDR3 sequences, roughly 31% of them singletons; the top ten hold around 3.2%. Specimen: blood, either unsorted or a sorted T cell fraction (not recorded which). The source is a human donor who was either an allogeneic HSCT recipient or a stem cell or donor lymphocyte infusion donor (not recorded which). It is not recorded whose cells these are; they may come from a transplant donor. CDR3s leave out the opening cysteine and the closing phenylalanine or tryptophan. Clone size is given for some rows only: seen once, a few or many times, or a class if the clone is expanded.

TRBJ1-1,10,many,TRBV5-5,ASSLEALGAF
TRBJ2-1,12,NA,TRBV5-6,ASSLLTGVNEQF
TRBJ1-1,10,many,TRBV7-9,ASSTKGTEAF
TRBJ2-4,14,NA,TRBV5-1,ASSLERMQGKNIQY
TRBJ1-5,12,few,TRBV11-2,ASSPGAGNQPQH
TRBJ2-7,11,NA,TRBV6-5,ASSYRQSYEQY
TRBJ2-7,10,NA,TRBV5-1,ASSKGGYEQY
TRBJ2-1,13,NA,TRBV5-1,ASSLWRDLYNEQF
TRBJ2-7,14,NA,TRBV6-2/TRBV6-3,ASSYRPTLPSYEQY
TRBJ2-5,11,NA,TRBV7-2,ASSLVRQETQY
TRBJ2-3,12,few,TRBV7-2,ASSQGGSADTQY
TRBJ1-1,11,NA,TRBV27,ASRRVGNTEAF
TRBJ2-1,13,once,TRBV24-1,ATRGGAPQFNEQF
TRBJ1-6,12,few,TRBV10-3,AIRGARDYSPLH
TRBJ2-2,13,NA,TRBV29-1,SVGSGGGGTGELF
TRBJ2-3,13,few,TRBV29-1,SVVSWSPSTDTQY
TRBJ1-1,11,NA,TRBV27,ASSPLWGTEAF
TRBJ2-7,10,few,TRBV28,ASRPHSYEQY
TRBJ1-2,11,NA,TRBV18,ASSPSGTSGYT
TRBJ1-5,10,many,TRBV6-2/TRBV6-3,ATRDQNQPQH